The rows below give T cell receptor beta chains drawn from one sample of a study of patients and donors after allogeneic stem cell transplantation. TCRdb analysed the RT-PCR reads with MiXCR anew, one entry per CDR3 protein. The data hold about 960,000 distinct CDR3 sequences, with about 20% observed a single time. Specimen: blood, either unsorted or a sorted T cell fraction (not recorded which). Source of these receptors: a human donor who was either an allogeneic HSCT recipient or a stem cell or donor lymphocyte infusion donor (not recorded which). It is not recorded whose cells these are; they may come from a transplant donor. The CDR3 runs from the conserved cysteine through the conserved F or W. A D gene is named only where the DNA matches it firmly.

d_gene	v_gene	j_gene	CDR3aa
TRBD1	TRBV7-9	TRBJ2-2	CASSTTGGIGELFF
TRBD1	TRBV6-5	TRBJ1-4	CASSYSTTGPRKLFF
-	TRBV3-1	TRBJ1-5	CASSQEGGGSNQPQHF
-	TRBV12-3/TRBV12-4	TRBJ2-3	CASSKDRGTDTQYF
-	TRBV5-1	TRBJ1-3	CASSSTGSTSGNTIYF
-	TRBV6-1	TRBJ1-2	CASCRGDKLYGYTF
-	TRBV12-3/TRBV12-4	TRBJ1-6	CASSSPGSPLHF
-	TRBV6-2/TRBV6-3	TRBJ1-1	CASSLAGRWARNHMNTEAFF
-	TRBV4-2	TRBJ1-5	CASSQEVGGRQPQHF
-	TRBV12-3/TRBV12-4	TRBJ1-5	CASRSGGQGQPQHF
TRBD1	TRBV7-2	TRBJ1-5	CASSPRTGWGNQPQHF
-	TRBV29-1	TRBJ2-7	CSVRSSRTYEQYF
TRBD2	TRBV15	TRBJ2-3	CATSRAQRGPTDTQYF
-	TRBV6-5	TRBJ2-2	CASSFSRRANTGELFF
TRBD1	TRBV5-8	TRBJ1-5	CASTLRDRGRGQPQHF
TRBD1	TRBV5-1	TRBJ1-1	CASRRGQGSTGTEAFF
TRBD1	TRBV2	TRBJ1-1	CASSTGGGTEAFF
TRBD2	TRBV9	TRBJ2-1	CASSPRLAGAPNEQFF
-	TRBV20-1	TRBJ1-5	CSARPSGSGNQPQHF
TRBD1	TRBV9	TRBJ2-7	CASSDNRGREQYF
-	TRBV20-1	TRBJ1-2	CSARPSPTVEGGYTF
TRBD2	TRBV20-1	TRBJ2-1	CSASHSSSGRANEQFF
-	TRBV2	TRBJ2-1	CASSVLGQRNNEQFF
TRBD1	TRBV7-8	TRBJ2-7	CASSLVVRTGSYEQYF
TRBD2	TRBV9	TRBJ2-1	CASSLRTSGFSYNEQFF
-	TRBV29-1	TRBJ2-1	CSVEEIRVYNEQFF
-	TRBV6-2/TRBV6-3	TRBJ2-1	CASILGGLGYNEQFF
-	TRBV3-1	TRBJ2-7	CASSPSARGGDEQYF